The sequence of this T cell receptor (beta chain) was determined in a study of CD8 T cells in Susac syndrome. About the study: Each patient with Susac syndrome, at the time of blood draw, was therapy-naive, on corticosteroids, or on intravenous immunoglobulin alone.

TCR beta sequencing covered blood CD8+ and CD4+ T cells. Negative isolation was applied to CD8+ and CD4+ T cells, and FACS enrichment was applied to TEMRA cells. Study-wide points: There was no clonal expansion in the CD4+ T cell repertoires of Susac syndrome.

cDNA came from around 0.5 to 1 ug RNA primed by random hexamers. TCRdb independently ran MiXCR on the immunoSEQ multiplex PCR reads; one entry per CDR3 protein. Of some 180,000 distinct CDR3 sequences listed, 91% were seen once; the top ten hold 0.075% to 0.095%. The CDR3 spans 16 residues. V was clipped by 0 bases and J by 4 bases, with 15 bases between them. In germline, CDR1 is SGHRS, CDR2 YFSETQ. This clonotype occurred once. Its matching antigen is unknown. The rearrangement links TRBV5-1 to TRBJ2-3; tentatively, D is TRBD2 (6 bases). This TCR derives from a human donor with Susac syndrome. Material: CD4+ T cells from PBMCs. CDR3 sequence (DNA): TGCGCCAGCAGCTTGGGGACGGCGACTAGGTCAGATACGCAGTATTTT. Translation: CASSLGTATRSDTQYF.